Listed below are T cell receptor beta chains from one sample, sequenced in a study of OX40 agonist ivuxolimab in advanced cancers. TCRdb's copy holds only in-frame clones and misses some; the assay was immunoSEQ multiplex PCR. The top ten hold more than 30% of the sample, which has approximately 22,000 clones, 70% to 90% seen once. Here the sequenced sample was CD4+ or CD8+ T cells sorted from blood, taken in a trial of the OX40 agonist ivuxolimab. The receptors here all came from an adult with an advanced solid tumor such as melanoma, head and neck, liver or kidney cancer. The CDR3 runs from the conserved cysteine through the conserved F or W. The D gene is left open where the match is weak. Part of the rows lack a size; the others show once, few, many or a class for expanded clones.

d_gene,v_gene,abundance,j_gene,CDR3nt,CDR3aa
-,TRBV2,-,TRBJ2-7,TGTGCCAGCACAGGGTCCTACGAGCAGTACTTC,CASTGSYEQYF
TRBD1,TRBV27,-,TRBJ1-1,TGTGCCAGCAGGACAGGGTGGACTGAAGCTTTCTTT,CASRTGWTEAFF
-,TRBV4-1,-,TRBJ1-2,TGCGCCAGCAGCCAAGTAGCAGGGAGCAACTATGGCTACACCTTC,CASSQVAGSNYGYTF
TRBD1,TRBV7-6,-,TRBJ2-5,TGTGCCAGCGGCGCCAAAGACAGGGAAGAGACCCAGTACTTC,CASGAKDREETQYF
TRBD2,TRBV29-1,-,TRBJ2-3,TGCAGCGTTCCAGGACTAGCGGGAGTCACAGATACGCAGTATTTT,CSVPGLAGVTDTQYF
-,TRBV11-2,-,TRBJ1-2,TGTGCCAGCAGCTTAGCTCGAAGCTATGGCTACACCTTC,CASSLARSYGYTF
TRBD2,TRBV6-5,-,TRBJ2-7,TGTGCCAGCAGTACTAGCGGGAGTTTCTACGAGCAGTACTTC,CASSTSGSFYEQYF
-,TRBV7-9,-,TRBJ1-5,TGTGCCAGCAGCCCGGACAGCCGGATCATCCCCCAGCATTTT,CASSPDSRIIPQHF
TRBD1,TRBV27,-,TRBJ1-2,TGTGCCAGCAGTACCATCCCAGGGACAGGGGACCCTGGCTACACCTTC,CASSTIPGTGDPGYTF
-,TRBV28,-,TRBJ1-1,TGTGCCAGCAGCCCTTCCGTTTTGTCTGAAGCTTTCTTT,CASSPSVLSEAFF
-,TRBV29-1,-,TRBJ2-7,TGCAGCGTTGAGGAGGGCTACGAGCAGTACTTC,CSVEEGYEQYF
TRBD2,TRBV27,-,TRBJ2-1,TGTGCCAGCAGTCTGTTGACTAGCCATGAGCAGTTCTTC,CASSLLTSHEQFF
-,TRBV4-2,-,TRBJ1-2,TGTGCCAGCAGCCTTCGACAGGTAGACTATGGCTACACCTTC,CASSLRQVDYGYTF
-,TRBV14,-,TRBJ2-7,TGTGCCAGCAGCCCTTCGGAGGGACTTTATACCTACGAGCAGTACTTC,CASSPSEGLYTYEQYF
TRBD1,TRBV7-8,-,TRBJ2-7,TGTGCCAGCAGCTTAGTGGTAGGGGACAGGGGATCCCACGAGCAGTACTTC,CASSLVVGDRGSHEQYF
TRBD1,TRBV7-2,-,TRBJ1-2,TGTGCCAGCAGCCAAGACCGTAGGGACAGAGACTATGGCTACACCTTC,CASSQDRRDRDYGYTF
TRBD1,TRBV15,-,TRBJ1-1,TGTGCCACCAGCAGAGGGAGGGGGCGGAACACTGAAGCTTTCTTT,CATSRGRGRNTEAFF
TRBD1,TRBV11-2,-,TRBJ1-6,TGTGCCAGCAGCCCCTACCGGACAGGGGGTAATTCACCCCTCCACTTT,CASSPYRTGGNSPLHF
-,TRBV6-5,once,TRBJ2-7,TGTGCCACCCTTTTCGGATACGAGCAGTACTTC,CATLFGYEQYF
-,TRBV5-5,-,TRBJ1-1,TGTGCCAGCAGGGAGGACTTGAACACTGAAGCTTTCTTT,CASREDLNTEAFF
TRBD1,TRBV19,-,TRBJ1-1,TGTGCCAGTAGCCCGGGACAGGCGAACACTGAAGCTTTCTTT,CASSPGQANTEAFF
-,TRBV27,-,TRBJ2-2,TGTGCCAGCAGTTTATCACCCCCCTACAGACGTCGCGGGGAGCTGTTTTTT,CASSLSPPYRRRGELFF
-,TRBV7-9,-,TRBJ2-7,TGTGCCAGCAGCCTAGTCCTCTACGAGCAGTACTTC,CASSLVLYEQYF
TRBD2,TRBV5-1,-,TRBJ2-1,TGCGCCAGCAGCGTATCCGGGACTAGCGGGGGGGCCCCGTACAATGAGCAGTTCTTC,CASSVSGTSGGAPYNEQFF
-,TRBV6-5,-,TRBJ1-5,TGTGCCAGCAGCCTTTCACAGGGTAGCAATCAGCCCCAGCATTTT,CASSLSQGSNQPQHF
-,TRBV19,-,TRBJ2-3,TGTGCCAGTAGTGAAGCAGATACGCAGTATTTT,CASSEADTQYF
TRBD1,TRBV27,-,TRBJ2-1,TGTGCCAGCAGTCCCGGGACAGGGGCGTACAATGAGCAGTTCTTC,CASSPGTGAYNEQFF
-,TRBV19,-,TRBJ2-7,TGTGCCAGTAGCCCCGGGACAGCGGGATACGAGCAGTACTTC,CASSPGTAGYEQYF
-,TRBV27,-,TRBJ2-7,TGTGCCAGCAGTTATGGGCCCTCCTACGAGCAGTACTTC,CASSYGPSYEQYF
-,TRBV15,-,TRBJ1-3,TGTGCCACCAGCACCGACAGGAGCTCTGGAAACACCATATATTTT,CATSTDRSSGNTIYF
TRBD1,TRBV5-1,once,TRBJ2-7,TGCGCCAGCAGCACCTCTCCCGGGACAGGGGGCGCTTCCCCATACGAGCAGTACTTC,CASSTSPGTGGASPYEQYF
-,TRBV29-1,-,TRBJ2-1,TGCAGCGTTGACCCGTTGGGGAATGAGCAGTTCTTC,CSVDPLGNEQFF
-,TRBV13,-,TRBJ1-1,TGTGCCAGCAGCGTACAGGTTAACACTGAAGCTTTCTTT,CASSVQVNTEAFF
-,TRBV7-8,-,TRBJ2-2,TGTGCCAGCAGCTTGGGAGTTTCGAACACCGGGGAGCTGTTTTTT,CASSLGVSNTGELFF
-,TRBV27,once,TRBJ2-3,TGTGCCAGCAGTCCCTTTAGGGGGAGCACAGATACGCAGTATTTT,CASSPFRGSTDTQYF
-,TRBV6-5,-,TRBJ2-5,TGTGCCAGCAGTTACTTGTGGGGGCCGATCGAGACCCAGTACTTC,CASSYLWGPIETQYF
TRBD2,TRBV28,-,TRBJ2-1,TGTGCCAGCAGTTTAACTAGCGGGACATACAATGAGCAGTTCTTC,CASSLTSGTYNEQFF
-,TRBV6-1,-,TRBJ1-4,TGTGCCAGCAGTGAGTCAGGGGAAGGGTGGAACGAAAAACTGTTTTTT,CASSESGEGWNEKLFF
-,TRBV6-5,few,TRBJ1-1,TGTGCCAGCATAGAGGGCACTGAAGCTTTCTTT,CASIEGTEAFF
-,TRBV28,-,TRBJ2-2,TGTGCCAGCAGTTCCCCCAGTGCCTGGGAGCTGTTTTTT,CASSSPSAWELFF
TRBD1,TRBV11-2,-,TRBJ1-2,TGTGCCAGCAGCCCCTGGGACAGGCTCACTTCTGGCTACACCTTC,CASSPWDRLTSGYTF
-,TRBV10-2,-,TRBJ2-7,TGCGCCAGCAGTGAGGACAGGCTCTCCTACGAGCAGTACTTC,CASSEDRLSYEQYF
-,TRBV7-7,-,TRBJ2-1,TGTGCTAGCAGCTTAGCCGGATCTGCCTACAATGAGCAGTTCTTC,CASSLAGSAYNEQFF
-,TRBV5-6,-,TRBJ1-5,TGTGCCAGCAACCAGGGGAATCAGCCCCAGCATTTT,CASNQGNQPQHF
-,TRBV7-2,-,TRBJ2-7,TGTGCCAGCAGCATGAGGGGCTTGAGTGGGACCTACGAGCAGTACTTC,CASSMRGLSGTYEQYF
-,TRBV7-9,-,TRBJ1-3,TGTGCCAGCAGCTCTCGGACAGGAAACACCATATATTTT,CASSSRTGNTIYF
-,TRBV29-1,-,TRBJ1-2,TGCAGCGTTGTTCCCACTCGGACAGAGTCCTATGGCTACACCTTC,CSVVPTRTESYGYTF
TRBD1,TRBV10-2,-,TRBJ1-6,TGCGCCAGCAGTGAGCCGACAGGGAATTCACCCCTCCACTTT,CASSEPTGNSPLHF
TRBD2,TRBV5-6,-,TRBJ2-2,TGTGCCAGCAGCTTCCTGGCGGGAGGGACCGGGGAGCTGTTTTTT,CASSFLAGGTGELFF
-,TRBV29-1,-,TRBJ1-3,TGCAGCGTAACAGGCCAGGGCAGCTTTGGAAACACCATATATTTT,CSVTGQGSFGNTIYF
-,TRBV13,-,TRBJ2-3,TGTGCCAGCAGCCCCCCCTTAGGGGACTTAACAGATACGCAGTATTTT,CASSPPLGDLTDTQYF
TRBD2,TRBV27,-,TRBJ2-1,TGTGCCAGCAGCCCCCAGGTAGTAGCGGGAGCGGATGAGCAGTTCTTC,CASSPQVVAGADEQFF
TRBD2,TRBV11-3,once,TRBJ2-1,TGTGCCAGCAGCTTAGGAGCCGCCAGCGGGGGGGCCTACAATGAGCAGTTCTTC,CASSLGAASGGAYNEQFF
-,TRBV6-1,-,TRBJ2-1,TGTGCCAGCAGTGAATGGAGGGGGGACTACAATGAGCAGTTCTTC,CASSEWRGDYNEQFF